The present entry profiles one T cell receptor (beta chain) with its context. cDNA synthesis used the whole RNA isolate, giving expressed TCRB sequences. Assay used: immunoSEQ multiplex PCR; TCRdb lists only in-frame clones, some missing. The repertoire holds around 500,000 clones, with 30% as singletons. The data stem from a study of beta chain features in type 1 diabetes. This CDR3 is built from 13 residues. Trimming pared 6 bases from V and 7 bases from J, leaving 16 bases between. Germline CDR1 SGHTA, CDR2 FQGNSA. Sequenced: naive CD4+ T cells from blood. The chain carries TRBV7-2 and TRBJ2-7, with D possibly matching TRBD1 (6 bases). The origin of this receptor is a young man in good health. The CDR3 sequence: CASREPPRGEQYF. The CDR3 coding sequence is TGTGCCAGCAGAGAGCCCCCCAGGGGTGAGCAGTACTTC.